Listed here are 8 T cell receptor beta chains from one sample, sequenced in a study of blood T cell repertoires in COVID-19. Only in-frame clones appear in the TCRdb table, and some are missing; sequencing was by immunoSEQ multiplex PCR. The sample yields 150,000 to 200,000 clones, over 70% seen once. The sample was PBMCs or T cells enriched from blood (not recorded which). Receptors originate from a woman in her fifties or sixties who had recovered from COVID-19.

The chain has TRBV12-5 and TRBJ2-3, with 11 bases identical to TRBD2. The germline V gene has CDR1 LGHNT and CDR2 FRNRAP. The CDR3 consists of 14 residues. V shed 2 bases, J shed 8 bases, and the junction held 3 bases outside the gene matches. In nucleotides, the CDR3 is TGTGCTAGTGGTTTGATGCTAGCGGGGGGTACGCAGTATTTT. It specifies CASGLMLAGGTQYF.

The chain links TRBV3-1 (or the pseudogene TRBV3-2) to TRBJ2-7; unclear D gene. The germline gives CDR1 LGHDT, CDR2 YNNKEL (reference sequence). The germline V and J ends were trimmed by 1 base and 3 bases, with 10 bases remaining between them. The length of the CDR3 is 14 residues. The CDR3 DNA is TGTGCCAGCAGCCAAGGAAACAAACACTACGAGCAGTACTTC. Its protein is CASSQGNKHYEQYF.

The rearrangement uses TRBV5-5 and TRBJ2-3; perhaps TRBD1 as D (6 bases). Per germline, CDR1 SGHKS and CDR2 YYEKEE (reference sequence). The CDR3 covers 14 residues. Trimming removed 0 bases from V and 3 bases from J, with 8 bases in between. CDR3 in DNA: TGTGCCAGCAGCTTGGTCACAGGGACAGATACGCAGTATTTT. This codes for CASSLVTGTDTQYF. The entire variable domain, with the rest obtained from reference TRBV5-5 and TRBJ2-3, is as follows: DAGVTQSPTHLIKTRGQQVTLRCSPISGHKSVSWYQQVLGQGPQFIFQYYEKEERGRGNFPDRFSARQFPNYSSELNVNALLLGDSALYLCASSLVTGTDTQYFGPGTRLTVL.

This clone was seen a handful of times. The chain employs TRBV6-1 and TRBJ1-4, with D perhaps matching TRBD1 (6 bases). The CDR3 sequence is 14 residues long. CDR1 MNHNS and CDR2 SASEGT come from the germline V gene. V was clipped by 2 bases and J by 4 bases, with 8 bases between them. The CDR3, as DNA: TGTGCCAGCAGTGAACGGACAGATAATGAAAAACTGTTTTTT. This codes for CASSERTDNEKLFF.

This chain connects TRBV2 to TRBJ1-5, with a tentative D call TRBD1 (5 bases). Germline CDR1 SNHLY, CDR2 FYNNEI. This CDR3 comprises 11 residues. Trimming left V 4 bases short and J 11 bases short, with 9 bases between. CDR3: CASSVGEAQHF. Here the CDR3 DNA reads TGTGCCAGCAGTGTAGGGGAAGCCCAGCATTTT.

DNA of the CDR3: TGCGCCAGCAGGTCTGTAGCGGGGGGCTACGAGCAGTACTTC. Its translation: CASRSVAGGYEQYF. The gene calls are TRBV5-1 and TRBJ2-7; TRBD2 matches at 10 bases. Germline CDR1 reads SGHRS; CDR2 reads YFSETQ. The V segment lost 5 bases and the J segment 3 bases; nucleotides outside the gene matches: 5. The CDR3 loop spans 14 amino acids.

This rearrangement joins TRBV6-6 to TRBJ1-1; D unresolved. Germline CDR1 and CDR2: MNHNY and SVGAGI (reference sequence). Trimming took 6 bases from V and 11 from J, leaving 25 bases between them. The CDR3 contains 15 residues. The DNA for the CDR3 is TGTGCCAGCAGCCAAGCCTCCTCCGATTACTCCGGGGCTTTCTTT. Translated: CASSQASSDYSGAFF.

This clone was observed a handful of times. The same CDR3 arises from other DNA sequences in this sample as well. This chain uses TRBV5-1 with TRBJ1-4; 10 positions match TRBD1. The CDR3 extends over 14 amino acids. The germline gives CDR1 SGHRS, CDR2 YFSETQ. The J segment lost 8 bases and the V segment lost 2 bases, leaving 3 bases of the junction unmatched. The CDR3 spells CASSLGQGGEKLFF. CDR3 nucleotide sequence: TGCGCCAGCAGCTTAGGACAGGGGGGAGAAAAACTGTTTTTT.